These 16 T cell receptor beta chains came from one sample sequenced in a study of cytomegalovirus exposure and HLA in healthy donors. TCRdb's copy holds only in-frame clones and misses some; the assay was immunoSEQ multiplex PCR. The sample has approximately 160,000 clones, roughly 96% seen once. Material for sequencing was PBMCs. These receptors all come from a woman under 30 in good health and CMV-seronegative.

The chain uses TRBV15 and TRBJ2-3, with TRBD2 matching over 7 bases. The CDR3 is 16 residues long. Germline-derived CDR1 and CDR2 are LNHNV and YYDKDF (reference sequence). V was pared by 3 bases and J by 2 bases, with 8 bases of the junction left unmatched. CDR3 sequence reads: CATSSPLGGYTDTQYF. CDR3 sequence (DNA): TGTGCCACCAGCAGCCCCCTGGGGGGGTACACAGATACGCAGTATTTT.

CDR3 region: CASSLTNINYGYTF. The CDR3 DNA reads as TGCGCCAGCAGCTTAACAAACATAAACTATGGCTACACCTTC. This chain uses TRBV5-1 with TRBJ1-2; D gene uncertain. The CDR3 has 14 amino acids. Trimming stripped 2 bases from V and 2 bases from J, with 10 bases between. CDR1 SGHRS and CDR2 YFSETQ come from the germline V gene.

The rearrangement joins TRBV2 to TRBJ1-2; D gene ambiguous. This CDR3 spans 16 amino acids. Germline CDR1 reads SNHLY; CDR2 reads FYNNEI. V shed 2 bases and J shed 4 bases, with 17 bases lying between them. In DNA, the CDR3 is TGTGCCAGCAGTGAACTCGGGTTAGAGGGCCCCTATGGCTACACCTTC. Protein sequence: CASSELGLEGPYGYTF.

In DNA, the CDR3 is TGCGCCAGCAGAAGACAGGGAGGTGTATCAATTGCAACTAATGAAAAACTGTTTTTT. Amino acids: CASRRQGGVSIATNEKLFF. The gene calls are TRBV5-1 and TRBJ1-4, with 7 bases aligning to TRBD1. V was pared by 5 bases and J by 0 bases, with 16 bases of the junction left unmatched. Germline assignment: CDR1 SGHRS and CDR2 YFSETQ. CDR3 length: 19 amino acids.

Note on this clone: One end of the junction does not line up with germline, which may come from a read error. The chain joins TRBV14 to TRBJ2-7; D is possibly TRBD2 (5 bases). CDR1 and CDR2 (germline): SGHDN, FVKESK. CDR3 size: 16 residues. CDR3 region: CASSQGAGASSYEQYF. For the CDR3, the DNA is TGTGCCAGCAGTCAAGGTGCGGGCGCTTCGTCCTACGAGCAGTACTTC.

The chain joins TRBV7-3 to TRBJ1-2; D uncertain. This CDR3 comprises 13 residues. V lost 0 bases and J 8 bases, leaving 10 bases between the germline ends. Germline loops: CDR1 SGHTA, CDR2 FQGTGA. CDR3 nucleotide sequence: TGTGCCAGCAGCTTAACCGGGAGCGAGGGCTACACCTTC. Protein: CASSLTGSEGYTF.

V gene TRBV2 combines with J gene TRBJ2-7, with a weak D call TRBD1 (6 bases). The CDR3 sequence is 16 residues long. The germline V gene encodes CDR1 SNHLY and CDR2 FYNNEI. V was cut by 5 bases and J by 4 bases, with 21 bases left in between. The CDR3 loop reads CASSPSVVGGLYEQYF. The CDR3 nucleotides are TGTGCCAGCAGTCCCTCCGTGGTTGGGGGCCTATACGAGCAGTACTTC.

The V call is TRBV19, the J call TRBJ1-2; D remains ambiguous. Germline lookup yields CDR1 LNHDA and CDR2 SQIVND (reference sequence). V was clipped by 3 bases and J by 3 bases, with 8 bases between them. This CDR3 spans 13 amino acids. The CDR3 loop reads CASSIKQHYGYTF. The CDR3 DNA is TGTGCCAGTAGTATCAAACAGCACTATGGCTACACCTTC.

The V and J genes are TRBV6-1 and TRBJ1-5, with 7 nucleotides matching TRBD1. The CDR3 has 15 amino acids. With V trimmed by 6 bases and J by 3 bases, 8 bases remained unmatched. CDR1 is MNHNS, CDR2 SASEGT, per germline. The CDR3 bases are TGTGCCAGCAGCATGGGACAGAGGGTCAATCAGCCCCAGCATTTT. It codes for CASSMGQRVNQPQHF.

The chain joins TRBV2 to TRBJ1-6, with D tentatively TRBD1 (6 bases). V was cut by 6 bases and J by 9 bases, with 15 bases left in between. This CDR3 region has 14 residues. Germline CDR1 SNHLY, CDR2 FYNNEI. The CDR3 DNA sequence: TGTGCCAGCAGACCGACCGAACAGGGTTCACCCCTCCACTTT. Its protein is CASRPTEQGSPLHF.

V is TRBV7-9 and J is TRBJ2-1; 7 bases match TRBD1. After removal of 1 base from V and 3 bases from J, the junction contained 3 bases not matched to a gene. The CDR3 extends over 15 amino acids. Germline V CDR1 and CDR2: SEHNR, FQNEAQ (reference sequence). CDR3 sequence: CASSLGGTVYNEQFF. The CDR3 bases are TGTGCCAGCAGCTTAGGTGGGACAGTCTACAATGAGCAGTTCTTC.

The chain is built from TRBV27 and TRBJ2-7; 11 nucleotides match TRBD2. The germline CDR1 and CDR2 sequences are MNHEY and SMNVEV (reference sequence). V trimming: 2 bases; J trimming: 1 base; junction bases outside the gene matches: 7. The CDR3 contains 17 residues. CDR3 nucleotides: TGTGCCAGCAGTTTAAAATTACTAGCGGGGGTGTCCTACGAGCAGTACTTC. Translated: CASSLKLLAGVSYEQYF.

This chain links TRBV5-1 with TRBJ2-3; 7 bases agree with TRBD1. From germline, CDR1 is SGHRS and CDR2 YFSETQ. CDR3 length equals 15 residues. V shed 4 bases and J 2 bases; nucleotides not matched to a gene: 7. The CDR3 loop reads CASSEGQADTDTQYF. CDR3 DNA: TGCGCCAGCAGCGAAGGACAGGCCGACACAGATACGCAGTATTTT.

The rearrangement joins TRBV6-1 to TRBJ1-4; D unresolved. The germline gives CDR1 MNHNS, CDR2 SASEGT. The CDR3 runs 18 residues. V was cut by 2 bases and J by 0 bases, with 16 bases left in between. In nucleotides, the CDR3 is TGTGCCAGCAGTGAATTCGCCGGAGGGATTGCAACTAATGAAAAACTGTTTTTT. Translation: CASSEFAGGIATNEKLFF.

V and J are TRBV10-3 and TRBJ1-1, with D possibly TRBD1 on 5 matching bases. V lost 2 bases and J 5 bases, leaving 15 bases between the germline ends. CDR1 and CDR2 (germline): ENHRY, SYGVKD. CDR3 length equals 15 residues. In DNA form, the CDR3 reads TGTGCCATCAGTGAGAATACGGGGGAGGGAACTGAAGCTTTCTTT. Protein: CAISENTGEGTEAFF.

The DNA of the CDR3 is TGCGCCAGCAGGGGACAGCTCTCTGGAAACACCATATATTTT. This encodes CASRGQLSGNTIYF. The rearrangement links TRBV5-1 to TRBJ1-3; 7 bases map to TRBD1. V was pared by 5 bases and J by 0 bases, with 2 bases of the junction left unmatched. The length of the CDR3 is 14 residues. The germline CDR1 and CDR2 sequences are SGHRS and YFSETQ.